This TCR beta chain was captured in a study of blood T cell repertoires in COVID-19 (dated by TCRdb to about 2020). Turning to the overall study: Collaborator samples came from the United States, Italy and Spain and covered acute and convalescent phases of COVID-19. The material from the prospective study consisted of cDNA or gDNA derived from T cells, B-cell-depleted T cells, or PBMCs. Subjects who had been exposed to COVID-19, were actively infected with it, or had recovered from it provided the deeply sampled blood TCRbeta repertoires that made up the dataset. The repertoires were released in a freely available public database meant as a resource for research on the immune response to SARS-CoV-2. The samples were drawn from the first 160 participants of the ongoing ImmuneRACE study and from 950 to 1,500 subjects provided by 6 global collaborators. A de-identified subject ID, COVID-19 status, age in years and sex were almost always included in the sample metadata. HLA class I and class II types, where available, came from metadata supplied by the sample provider rather than from assay-based typing. Findings and caveats that apply to the study as a whole: Clinical and demographic metadata were provided uncurated, with the amount varying by source and participant.

Whole blood was collected in K2EDTA tubes by collaborating institutions according to the institutions' own protocols. Collaborator samples were shipped for TCRbeta analysis as frozen whole blood, isolated PBMCs, or DNA extracted from either sample type. TCRbeta CDR3 regions were amplified from genomic DNA by means of the immunoSEQ Assay, a bias-controlled multiplex PCR. On the authors' methods: Nucleated cell counts per sample were estimated from amplification of reference gene primers within the assay. Sequence reads were collapsed and filtered to measure the absolute abundance of every unique TCRbeta CDR3 rearrangement. Productive Simpson clonality was computed per sample as the square root of Simpson's diversity index over productive rearrangements. As stored in TCRdb, this immuneACCESS dataset retains in-frame rearrangements with V and J assigned. A fraction of the clones does not appear; measured against another copy, unresolved V genes explain less than half of the discrepancy, and the remainder lacks a known reason. The V and J calls and clone size are taken from that table; D and trimming were inferred from the DNA. This sample is represented by approximately 100,000 clones; 86% of them were singletons. Under 30% of the sample is taken by the ten largest.

The CDR3 measures 15 amino acids from cysteine to phenylalanine. The retained sequence is limited to the CDR3, 45 bases, with the frame set at the first base. CDR1 is given as LNHDA and CDR2 as SQIVND, both from the germline V gene (reference sequence). Trimming removed 4 bases from V and 0 bases from J, leaving 13 bases between the germline ends. Remarks on this clone: Its binding antigen is unknown. No base qualities exist here, and no much larger clone lies one base off it.

Sequenced sample: peripheral blood. Recombination joined TRBV19 with TRBJ2-7; the D gene is possibly TRBD2, with 5 bases matching. This sequence was found in a human donor in a cohort sampled during active COVID-19. This receptor carries the CDR3 CASSSVGRSSYEQYF. The nucleotides read TGTGCCAGTAGTAGCGTGGGGAGAAGCTCCTACGAGCAGTACTTC.